This T cell receptor beta chain comes out of a study of shared clonotypes between healthy human individuals. Libraries were prepared by immunoSEQ multiplex PCR; TCRdb keeps only in-frame clonotypes and omits some of them. The table records 2 million to 2.5 million clones, 90% to 95% of them present only once. The origin of this receptor is a man younger than 30 in good health. Some clones in this sample may be carry-over from other donors' samples. The specimen sequenced was naive CD4+ T cells from PBMCs. The subset here: CD45RA+ positively selected.

The CDR3 loop reads CASRGGRAYEQYF. The CDR3 coding sequence is TGCGCCAGCAGAGGCGGGAGGGCCTACGAGCAGTACTTC. J is TRBJ2-7 and V is TRBV10-2; the match to TRBD2 covers 9 bases. The CDR3 totals 13 residues. The ends lost 6 bases at V and 2 bases at J; junction bases unmatched: 2. Germline V gene sequence: CDR1 WSHSY, CDR2 SAAADI.